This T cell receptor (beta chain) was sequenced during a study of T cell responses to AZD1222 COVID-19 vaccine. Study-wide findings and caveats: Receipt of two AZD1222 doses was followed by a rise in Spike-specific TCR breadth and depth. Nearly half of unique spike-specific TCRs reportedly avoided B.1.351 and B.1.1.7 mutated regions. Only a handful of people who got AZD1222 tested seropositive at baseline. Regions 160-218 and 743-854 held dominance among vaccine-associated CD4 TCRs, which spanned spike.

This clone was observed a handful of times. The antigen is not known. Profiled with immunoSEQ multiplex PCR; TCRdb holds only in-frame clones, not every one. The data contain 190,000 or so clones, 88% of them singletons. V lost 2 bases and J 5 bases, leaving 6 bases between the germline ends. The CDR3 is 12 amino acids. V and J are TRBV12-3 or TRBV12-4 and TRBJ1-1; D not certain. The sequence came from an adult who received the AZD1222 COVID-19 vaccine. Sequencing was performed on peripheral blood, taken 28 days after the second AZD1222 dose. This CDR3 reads CASSLSRTEAFF. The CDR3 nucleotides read TGTGCCAGCAGTTTATCGAGGACTGAAGCTTTCTTT.